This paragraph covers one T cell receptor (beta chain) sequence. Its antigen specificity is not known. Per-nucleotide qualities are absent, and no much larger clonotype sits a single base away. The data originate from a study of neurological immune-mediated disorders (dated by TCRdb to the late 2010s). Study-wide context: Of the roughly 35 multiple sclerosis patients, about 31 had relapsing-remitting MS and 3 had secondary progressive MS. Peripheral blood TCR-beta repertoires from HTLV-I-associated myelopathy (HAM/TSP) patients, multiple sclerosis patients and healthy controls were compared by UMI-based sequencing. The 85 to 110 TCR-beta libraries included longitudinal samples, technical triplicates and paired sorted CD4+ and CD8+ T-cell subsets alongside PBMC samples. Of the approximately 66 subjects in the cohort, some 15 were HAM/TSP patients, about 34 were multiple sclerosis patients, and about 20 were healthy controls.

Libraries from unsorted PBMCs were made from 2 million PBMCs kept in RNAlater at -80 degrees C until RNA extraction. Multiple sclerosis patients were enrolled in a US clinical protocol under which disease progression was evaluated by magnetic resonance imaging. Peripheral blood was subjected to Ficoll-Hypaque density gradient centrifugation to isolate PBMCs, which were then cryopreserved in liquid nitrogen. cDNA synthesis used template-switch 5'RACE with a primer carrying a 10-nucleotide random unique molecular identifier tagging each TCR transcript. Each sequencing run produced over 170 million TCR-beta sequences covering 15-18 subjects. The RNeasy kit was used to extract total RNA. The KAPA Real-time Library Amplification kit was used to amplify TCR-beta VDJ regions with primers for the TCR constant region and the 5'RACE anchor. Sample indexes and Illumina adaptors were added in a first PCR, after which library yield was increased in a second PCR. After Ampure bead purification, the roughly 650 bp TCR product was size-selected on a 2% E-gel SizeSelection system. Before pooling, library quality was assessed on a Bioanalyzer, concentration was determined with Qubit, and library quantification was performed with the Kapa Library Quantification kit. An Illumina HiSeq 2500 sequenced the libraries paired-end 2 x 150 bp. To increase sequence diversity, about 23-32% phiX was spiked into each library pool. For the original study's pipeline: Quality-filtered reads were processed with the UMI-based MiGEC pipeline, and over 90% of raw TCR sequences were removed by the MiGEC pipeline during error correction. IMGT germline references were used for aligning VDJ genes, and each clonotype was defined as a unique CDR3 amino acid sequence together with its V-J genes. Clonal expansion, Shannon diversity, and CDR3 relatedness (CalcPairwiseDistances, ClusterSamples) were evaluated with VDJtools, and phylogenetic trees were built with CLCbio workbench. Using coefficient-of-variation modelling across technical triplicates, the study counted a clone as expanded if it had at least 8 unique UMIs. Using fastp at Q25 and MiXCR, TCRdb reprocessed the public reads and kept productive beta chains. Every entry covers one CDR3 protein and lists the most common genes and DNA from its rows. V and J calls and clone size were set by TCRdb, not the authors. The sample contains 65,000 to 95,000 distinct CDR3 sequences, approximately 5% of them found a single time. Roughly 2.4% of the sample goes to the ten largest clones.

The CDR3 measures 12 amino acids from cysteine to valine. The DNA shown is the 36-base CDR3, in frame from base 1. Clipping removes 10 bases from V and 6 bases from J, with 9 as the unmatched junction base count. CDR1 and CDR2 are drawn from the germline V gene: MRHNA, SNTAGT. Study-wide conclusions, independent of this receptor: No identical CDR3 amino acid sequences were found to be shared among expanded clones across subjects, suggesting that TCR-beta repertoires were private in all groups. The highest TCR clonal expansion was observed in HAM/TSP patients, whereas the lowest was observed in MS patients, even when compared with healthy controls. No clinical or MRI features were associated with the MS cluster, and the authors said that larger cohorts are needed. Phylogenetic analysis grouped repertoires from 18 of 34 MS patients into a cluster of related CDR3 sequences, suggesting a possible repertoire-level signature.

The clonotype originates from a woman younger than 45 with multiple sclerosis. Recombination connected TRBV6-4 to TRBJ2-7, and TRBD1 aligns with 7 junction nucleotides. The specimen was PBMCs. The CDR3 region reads CATPDRVGEQYV. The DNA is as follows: TGTGCCACCCCCGACAGGGTCGGCGAGCAGTACGTC.